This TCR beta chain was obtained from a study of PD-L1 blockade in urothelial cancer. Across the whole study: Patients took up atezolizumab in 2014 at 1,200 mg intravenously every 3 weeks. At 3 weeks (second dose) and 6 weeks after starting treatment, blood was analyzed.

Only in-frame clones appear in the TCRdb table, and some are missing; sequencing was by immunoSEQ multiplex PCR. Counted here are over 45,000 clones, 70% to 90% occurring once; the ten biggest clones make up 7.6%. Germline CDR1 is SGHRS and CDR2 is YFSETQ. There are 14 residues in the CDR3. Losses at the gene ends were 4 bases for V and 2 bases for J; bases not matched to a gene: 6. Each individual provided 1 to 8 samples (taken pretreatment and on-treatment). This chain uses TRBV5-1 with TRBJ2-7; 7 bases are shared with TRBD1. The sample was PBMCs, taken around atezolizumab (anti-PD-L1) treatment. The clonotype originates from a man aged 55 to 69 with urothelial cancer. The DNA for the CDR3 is TGCGCCAGCAGCCCGAAGACAGGGACCTACGAGCAGTACTTC. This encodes CASSPKTGTYEQYF.